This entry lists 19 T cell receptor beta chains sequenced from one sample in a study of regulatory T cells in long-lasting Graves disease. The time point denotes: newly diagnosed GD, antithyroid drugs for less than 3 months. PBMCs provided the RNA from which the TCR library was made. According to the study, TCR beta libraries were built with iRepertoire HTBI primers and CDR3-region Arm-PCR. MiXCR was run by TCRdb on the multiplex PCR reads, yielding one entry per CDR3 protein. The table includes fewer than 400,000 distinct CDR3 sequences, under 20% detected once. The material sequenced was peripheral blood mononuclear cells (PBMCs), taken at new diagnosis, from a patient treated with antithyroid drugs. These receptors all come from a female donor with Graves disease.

CDR3 sequence reads: CASSLTQATIYEQYF. The CDR3 coding sequence is TGTGCCAGTAGTCTCACGCAGGCTACAATTTACGAGCAGTACTTC. The J gene is TRBJ2-7, the V gene TRBV19, with D uncertain. Trimming took off 5 bases at V and 4 bases at J, with 18 bases between the two ends. This CDR3 has 15 residues. Germline V gene sequence: CDR1 LNHDA, CDR2 SQIVND (reference sequence).

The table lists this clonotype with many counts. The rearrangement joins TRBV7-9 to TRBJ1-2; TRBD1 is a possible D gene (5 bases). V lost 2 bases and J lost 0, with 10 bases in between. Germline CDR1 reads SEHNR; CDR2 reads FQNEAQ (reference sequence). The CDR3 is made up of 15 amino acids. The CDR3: CASSLLRGSNYGYTF. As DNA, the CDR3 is TGTGCCAGCAGCTTACTGAGGGGATCTAACTATGGCTACACCTTC.

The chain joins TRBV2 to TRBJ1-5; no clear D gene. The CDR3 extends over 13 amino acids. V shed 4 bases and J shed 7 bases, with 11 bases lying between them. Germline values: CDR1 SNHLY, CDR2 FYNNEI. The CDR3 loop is CASSVNSKQPQHF. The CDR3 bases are TGTGCCAGCAGTGTAAACAGTAAGCAGCCCCAGCATTTT.

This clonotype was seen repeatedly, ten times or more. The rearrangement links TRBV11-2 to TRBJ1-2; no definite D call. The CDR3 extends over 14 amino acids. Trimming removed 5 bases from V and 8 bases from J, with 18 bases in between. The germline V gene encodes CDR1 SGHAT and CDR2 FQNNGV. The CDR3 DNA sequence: TGTGCCAGCAGCCGCTTGGGTTCCCTTACCGGCTACACCTTC. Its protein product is CASSRLGSLTGYTF.

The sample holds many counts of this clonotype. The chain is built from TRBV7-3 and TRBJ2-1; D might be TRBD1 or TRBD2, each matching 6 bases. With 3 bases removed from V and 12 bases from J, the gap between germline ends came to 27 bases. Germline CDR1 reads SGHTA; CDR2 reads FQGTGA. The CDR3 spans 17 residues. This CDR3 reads CASSFKPPGGPSVSQFF. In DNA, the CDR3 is TGTGCCAGCAGCTTCAAACCGCCCGGGGGCCCCTCCGTTTCGCAGTTCTTC.

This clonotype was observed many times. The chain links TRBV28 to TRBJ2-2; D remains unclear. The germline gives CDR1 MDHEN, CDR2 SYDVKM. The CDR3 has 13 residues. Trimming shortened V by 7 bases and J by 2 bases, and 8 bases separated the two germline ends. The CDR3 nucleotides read TGTGCCAGCAAAACTGCTAACACCGGGGAGCTGTTTTTT. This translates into CASKTANTGELFF. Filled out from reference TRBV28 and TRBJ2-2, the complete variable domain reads DVKVTQSSRYLVKRTGEKVFLECVQDMDHENMFWYRQDPGLGLRLIYFSYDVKMKEKGDIPEGYSVSREKKERFSLILESASTNQTSMYLCASKTANTGELFFGEGSRLTVL.

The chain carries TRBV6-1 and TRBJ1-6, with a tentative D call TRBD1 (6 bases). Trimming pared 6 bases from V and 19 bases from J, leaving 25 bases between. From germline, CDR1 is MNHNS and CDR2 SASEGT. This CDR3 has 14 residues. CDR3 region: CASREGHGNSPPHF. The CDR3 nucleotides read TGTGCCAGCAGGGAGGGACACGGAAATTCACCCCCTCACTTT.

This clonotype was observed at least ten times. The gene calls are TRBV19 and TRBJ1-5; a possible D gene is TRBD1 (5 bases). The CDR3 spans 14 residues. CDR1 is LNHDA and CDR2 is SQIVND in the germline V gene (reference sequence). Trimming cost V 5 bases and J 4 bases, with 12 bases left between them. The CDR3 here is CASSRRRGNQPQHF. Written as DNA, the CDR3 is TGTGCCAGTAGTCGCCGGAGGGGAAATCAGCCCCAGCATTTT. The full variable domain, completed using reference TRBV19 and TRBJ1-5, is DGGITQSPKYLFRKEGQNVTLSCEQNLNHDAMYWYRQDPGQGLRLIYYSQIVNDFQKGDIAEGYSVSREKKESFPLTVTSAQKNPTAFYLCASSRRRGNQPQHFGDGTRLSIL.

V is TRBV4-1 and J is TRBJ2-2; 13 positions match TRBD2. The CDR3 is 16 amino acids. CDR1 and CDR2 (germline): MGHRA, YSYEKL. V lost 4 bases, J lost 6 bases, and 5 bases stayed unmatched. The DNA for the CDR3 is TGCGCCAGCAGCCTCGAAGGACTAGCGGGAGCCGGGGAGCTGTTTTTT. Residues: CASSLEGLAGAGELFF.

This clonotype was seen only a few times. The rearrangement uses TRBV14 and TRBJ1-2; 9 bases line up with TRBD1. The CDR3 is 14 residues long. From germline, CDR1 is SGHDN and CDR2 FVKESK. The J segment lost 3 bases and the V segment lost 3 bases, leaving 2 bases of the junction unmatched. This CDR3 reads CASSHRTGDYGYTF. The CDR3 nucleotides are TGTGCCAGCAGCCACAGGACAGGGGACTATGGCTACACCTTC.

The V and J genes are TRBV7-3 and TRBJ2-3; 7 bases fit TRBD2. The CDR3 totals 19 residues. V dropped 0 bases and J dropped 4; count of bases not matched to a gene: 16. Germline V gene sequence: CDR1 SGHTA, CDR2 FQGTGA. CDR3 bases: TGTGCCAGCAGCTTAACTGGGGCGGGAGTGCTAAACGCTGCAGATACGCAGTATTTT. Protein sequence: CASSLTGAGVLNAADTQYF. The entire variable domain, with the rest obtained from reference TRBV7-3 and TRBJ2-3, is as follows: GAGVSQTPSNKVTEKGKYVELRCDPISGHTALYWYRQSLGQGPEFLIYFQGTGAADDSGLPNDRFFAVRPEGSVSTLKIQRTERGDSAVYLCASSLTGAGVLNAADTQYFGPGTRLTVL.

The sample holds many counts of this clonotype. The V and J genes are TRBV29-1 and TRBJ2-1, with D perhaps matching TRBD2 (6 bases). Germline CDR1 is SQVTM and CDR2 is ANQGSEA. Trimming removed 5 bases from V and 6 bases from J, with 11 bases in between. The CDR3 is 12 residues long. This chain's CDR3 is CSVRRGTNEQFF. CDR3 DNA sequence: TGCAGCGTTAGGAGGGGCACCAATGAGCAGTTCTTC.

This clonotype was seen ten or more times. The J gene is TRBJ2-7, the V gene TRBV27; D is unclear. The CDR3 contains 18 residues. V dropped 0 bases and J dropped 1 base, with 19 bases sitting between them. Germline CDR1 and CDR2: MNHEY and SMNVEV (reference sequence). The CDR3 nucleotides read TGTGCCAGCAGTTTATCGATTTATGGATCCGGCAGGTCCTACGAGCAGTACTTC. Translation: CASSLSIYGSGRSYEQYF.

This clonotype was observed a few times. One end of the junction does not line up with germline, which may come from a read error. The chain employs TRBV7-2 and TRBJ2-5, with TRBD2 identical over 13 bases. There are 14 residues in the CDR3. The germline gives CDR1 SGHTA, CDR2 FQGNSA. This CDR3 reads CASSRAGTSGKRNF. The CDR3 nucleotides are TGTGCCAGCAGCCGCGCCGGGACTAGCGGGAAAAGGAACTTC.

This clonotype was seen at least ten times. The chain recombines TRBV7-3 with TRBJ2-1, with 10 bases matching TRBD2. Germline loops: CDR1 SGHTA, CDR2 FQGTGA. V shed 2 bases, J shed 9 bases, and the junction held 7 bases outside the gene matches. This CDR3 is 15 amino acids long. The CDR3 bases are TGTGCCAGCAGCTTATCACTAGCGGGACTCAGTGAGCAGTTCTTC. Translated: CASSLSLAGLSEQFF.

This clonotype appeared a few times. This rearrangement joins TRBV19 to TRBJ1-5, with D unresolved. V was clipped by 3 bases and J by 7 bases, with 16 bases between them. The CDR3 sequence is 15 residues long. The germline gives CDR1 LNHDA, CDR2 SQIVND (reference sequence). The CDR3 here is CASSIRSGGWQPQHF. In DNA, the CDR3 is TGTGCCAGTAGTATCCGATCGGGAGGTTGGCAGCCCCAGCATTTT.

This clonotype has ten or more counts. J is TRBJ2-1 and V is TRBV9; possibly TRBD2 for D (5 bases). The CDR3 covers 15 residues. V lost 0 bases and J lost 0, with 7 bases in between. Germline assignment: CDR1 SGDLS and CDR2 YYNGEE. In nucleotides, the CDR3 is TGTGCCAGCAGCGTAGGACTAATCTCCTACAATGAGCAGTTCTTC. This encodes CASSVGLISYNEQFF.

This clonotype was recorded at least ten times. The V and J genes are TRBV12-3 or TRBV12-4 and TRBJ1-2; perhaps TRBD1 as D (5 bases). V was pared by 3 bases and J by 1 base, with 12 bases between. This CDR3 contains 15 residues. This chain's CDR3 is CASSFGRQLNYGYTF. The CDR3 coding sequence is TGTGCCAGCAGTTTTGGGCGACAGCTTAACTATGGCTACACCTTC.

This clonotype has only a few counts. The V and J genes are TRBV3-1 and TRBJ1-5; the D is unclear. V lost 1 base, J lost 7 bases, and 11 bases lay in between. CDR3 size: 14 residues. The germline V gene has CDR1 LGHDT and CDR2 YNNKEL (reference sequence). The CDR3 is CASSQVAGGQPQHF. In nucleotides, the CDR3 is TGTGCCAGCAGCCAAGTGGCGGGCGGGCAGCCCCAGCATTTT. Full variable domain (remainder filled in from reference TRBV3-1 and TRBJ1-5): DTAVSQTPKYLVTQMGNDKSIKCEQNLGHDTMYWYKQDSKKFLKIMFSYNNKELIINETVPNRFSPKSPDKAHLNLHINSLELGDSAVYFCASSQVAGGQPQHFGDGTRLSIL.